The T cell receptor (beta chain) under discussion was sequenced for a study of tumor-infiltrating lymphocytes in oesophageal squamous cell carcinoma. Germline V lookup: CDR1 SGHVS, CDR2 FQNEAQ. From its first to its last residue, the CDR3 has 17 amino acids. Note on this clonotype: The CDR3 does not end in the conserved phenylalanine or tryptophan, so this is likely a read error. It is unclear where the CDR3 begins or ends on the DNA, so no DNA is shown, and the CDR3 is as TCRdb lists it.

TCRdb re-called the PCR reads with MiXCR, one entry per CDR3 protein. This sample has under 8,000 distinct CDR3 sequences, with more than 14% found just once. The receptor's source is a male donor with esophageal squamous cell carcinoma. The sample comprised esophageal tumor tissue. The chain uses TRBV7-8 and TRBJ2-7; the D call of TRBD1 is as the table states it, not checked on the DNA. The CDR3 region is CASSPRTGGAIGYTFGS.